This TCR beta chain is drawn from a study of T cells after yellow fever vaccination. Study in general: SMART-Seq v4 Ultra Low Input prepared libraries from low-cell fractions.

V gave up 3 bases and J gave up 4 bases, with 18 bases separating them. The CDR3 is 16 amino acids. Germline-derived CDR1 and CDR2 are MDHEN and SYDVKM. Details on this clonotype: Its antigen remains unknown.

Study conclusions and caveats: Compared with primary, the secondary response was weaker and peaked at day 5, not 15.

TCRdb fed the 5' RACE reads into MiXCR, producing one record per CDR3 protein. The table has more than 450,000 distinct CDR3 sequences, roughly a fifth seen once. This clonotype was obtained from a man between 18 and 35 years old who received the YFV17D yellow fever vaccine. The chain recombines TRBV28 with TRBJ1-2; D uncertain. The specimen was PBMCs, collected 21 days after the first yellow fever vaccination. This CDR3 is CASSFLFFRRSYGYTF. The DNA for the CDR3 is TGTGCCAGCAGTTTTCTGTTCTTCCGGAGATCCTATGGCTACACCTTC.